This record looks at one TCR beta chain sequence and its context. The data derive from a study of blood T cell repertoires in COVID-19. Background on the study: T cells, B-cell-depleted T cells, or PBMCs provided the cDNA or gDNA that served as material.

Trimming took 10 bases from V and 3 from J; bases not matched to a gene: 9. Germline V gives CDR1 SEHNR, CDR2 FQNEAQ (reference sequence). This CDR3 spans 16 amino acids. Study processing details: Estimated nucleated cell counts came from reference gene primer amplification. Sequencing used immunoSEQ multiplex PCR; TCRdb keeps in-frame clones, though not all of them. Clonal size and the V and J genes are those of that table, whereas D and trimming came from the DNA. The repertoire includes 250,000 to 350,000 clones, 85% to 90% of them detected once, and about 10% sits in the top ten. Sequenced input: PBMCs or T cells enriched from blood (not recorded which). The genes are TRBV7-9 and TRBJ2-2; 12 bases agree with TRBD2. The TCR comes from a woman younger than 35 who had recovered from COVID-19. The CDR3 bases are TGTGCCATCCACCGGGCTAGCGGGGGGGACACCGGGGAGCTGTTTTTT. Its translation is CAIHRASGGDTGELFF.